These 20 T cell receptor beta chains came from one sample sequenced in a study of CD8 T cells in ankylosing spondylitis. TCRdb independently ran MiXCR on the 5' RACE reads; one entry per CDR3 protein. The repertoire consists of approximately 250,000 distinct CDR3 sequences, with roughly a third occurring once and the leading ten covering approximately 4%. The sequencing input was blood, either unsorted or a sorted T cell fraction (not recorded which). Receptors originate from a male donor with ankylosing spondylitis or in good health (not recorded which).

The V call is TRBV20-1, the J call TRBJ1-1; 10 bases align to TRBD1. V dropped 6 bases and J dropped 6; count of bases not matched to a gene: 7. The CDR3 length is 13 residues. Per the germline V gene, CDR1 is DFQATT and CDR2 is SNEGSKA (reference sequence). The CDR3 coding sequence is TGCAGTGCAGGCCGGGACAGGGGCTCTGAAGCTTTCTTT. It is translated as CSAGRDRGSEAFF.

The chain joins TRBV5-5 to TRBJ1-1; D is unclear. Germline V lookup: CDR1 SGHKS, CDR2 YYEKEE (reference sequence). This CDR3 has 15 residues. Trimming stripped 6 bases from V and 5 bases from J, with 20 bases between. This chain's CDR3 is CASNPTGPFRTEAFF. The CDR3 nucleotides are TGTGCCAGCAACCCCACCGGGCCTTTCCGGACTGAAGCTTTCTTT.

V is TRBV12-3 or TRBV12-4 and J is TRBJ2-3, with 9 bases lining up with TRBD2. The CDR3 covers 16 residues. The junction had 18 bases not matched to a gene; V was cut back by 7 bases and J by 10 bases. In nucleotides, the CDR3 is TGTGCCAGCACCCTAGGGGAGACTAGCGGCCTCATGGCGCAGTATTTT. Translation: CASTLGETSGLMAQYF.

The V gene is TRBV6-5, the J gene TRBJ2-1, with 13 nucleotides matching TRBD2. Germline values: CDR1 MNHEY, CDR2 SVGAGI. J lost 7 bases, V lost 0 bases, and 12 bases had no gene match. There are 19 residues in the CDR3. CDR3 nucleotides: TGTGCCAGCAGTTACTCCGGGGTGACTAGCGGGGGGTCTCATAATGAGCAGTTCTTC. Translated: CASSYSGVTSGGSHNEQFF.

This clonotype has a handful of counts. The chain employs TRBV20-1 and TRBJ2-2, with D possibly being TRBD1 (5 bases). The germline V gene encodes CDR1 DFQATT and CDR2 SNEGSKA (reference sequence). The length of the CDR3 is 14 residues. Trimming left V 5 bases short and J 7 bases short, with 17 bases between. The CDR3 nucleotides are TGCAGTGCTGCTAAGTCAGGGTTCGGCGGGGAGCTGTTTTTT. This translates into CSAAKSGFGGELFF.

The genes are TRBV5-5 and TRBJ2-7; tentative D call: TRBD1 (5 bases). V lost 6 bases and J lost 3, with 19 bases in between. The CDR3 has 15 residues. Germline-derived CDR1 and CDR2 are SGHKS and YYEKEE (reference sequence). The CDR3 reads CASTPRGTGYYEQYF. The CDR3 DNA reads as TGTGCCAGCACTCCAAGAGGAACAGGCTACTACGAGCAGTACTTC. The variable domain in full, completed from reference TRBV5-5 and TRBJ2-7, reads DAGVTQSPTHLIKTRGQQVTLRCSPISGHKSVSWYQQVLGQGPQFIFQYYEKEERGRGNFPDRFSARQFPNYSSELNVNALLLGDSALYLCASTPRGTGYYEQYFGPGTRLTVT.

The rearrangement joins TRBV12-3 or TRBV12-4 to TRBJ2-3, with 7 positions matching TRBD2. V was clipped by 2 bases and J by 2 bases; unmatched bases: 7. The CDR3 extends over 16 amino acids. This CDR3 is CASSLSSRDYTDTQYF. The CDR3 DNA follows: TGTGCCAGCAGTTTATCTAGCAGGGACTACACAGATACGCAGTATTTT.

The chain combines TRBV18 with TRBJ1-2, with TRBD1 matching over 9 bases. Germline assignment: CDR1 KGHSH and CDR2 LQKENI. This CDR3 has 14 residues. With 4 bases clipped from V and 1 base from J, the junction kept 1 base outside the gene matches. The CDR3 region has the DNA TGTGCCAGCTCACGGGACAGGGTTAACTATGGCTACACCTTC. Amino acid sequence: CASSRDRVNYGYTF.

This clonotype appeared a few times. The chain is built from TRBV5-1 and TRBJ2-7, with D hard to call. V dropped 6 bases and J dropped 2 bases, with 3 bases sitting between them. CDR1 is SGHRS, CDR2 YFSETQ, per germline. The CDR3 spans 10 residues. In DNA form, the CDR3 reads TGCGCCAGCAACACCTACGAGCAGTACTTC. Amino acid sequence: CASNTYEQYF.

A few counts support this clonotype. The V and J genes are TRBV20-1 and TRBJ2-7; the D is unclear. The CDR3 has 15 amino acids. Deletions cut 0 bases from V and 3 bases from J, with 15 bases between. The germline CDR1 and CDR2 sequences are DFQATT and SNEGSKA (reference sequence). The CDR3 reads CSARDLVQAHYEQYF. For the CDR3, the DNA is TGCAGTGCTAGAGATTTAGTTCAAGCCCACTACGAGCAGTACTTC.

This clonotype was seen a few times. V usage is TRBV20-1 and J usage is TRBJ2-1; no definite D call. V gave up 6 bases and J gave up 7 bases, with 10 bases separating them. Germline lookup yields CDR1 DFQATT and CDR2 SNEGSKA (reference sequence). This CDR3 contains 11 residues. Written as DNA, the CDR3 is TGCAGTGCCTCTGGCAAGAATGAGCAGTTCTTC. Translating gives CSASGKNEQFF.

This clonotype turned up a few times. The CDR3 DNA follows: TGCGCCAGCAGCTTGTACGGGACAGGGAACACTGAAGCTTTCTTT. Its translation: CASSLYGTGNTEAFF. The chain joins TRBV5-1 to TRBJ1-1; 8 nucleotides agree with TRBD1. The CDR3 is made up of 15 amino acids. V dropped 1 base and J dropped 1; count of bases not matched to a gene: 3. The V gene's germline CDR1 is SGHRS and CDR2 YFSETQ.

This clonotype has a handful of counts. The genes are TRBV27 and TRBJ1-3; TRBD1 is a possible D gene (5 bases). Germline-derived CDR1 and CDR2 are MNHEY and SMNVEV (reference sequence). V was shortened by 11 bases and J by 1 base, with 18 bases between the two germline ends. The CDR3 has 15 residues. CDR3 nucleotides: TGTGCCGCGTTCGACAGCTTCGTTTCTGGAAACACCATATATTTT. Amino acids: CAAFDSFVSGNTIYF.

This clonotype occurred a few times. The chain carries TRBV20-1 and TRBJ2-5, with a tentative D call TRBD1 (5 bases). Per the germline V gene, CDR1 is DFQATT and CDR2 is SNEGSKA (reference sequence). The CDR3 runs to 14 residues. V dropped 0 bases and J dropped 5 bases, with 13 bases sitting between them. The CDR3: CSAREAGLRETQYF. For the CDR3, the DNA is TGCAGTGCTAGAGAGGCAGGGCTTCGGGAGACCCAGTACTTC.

The CDR3 sequence: CASSWDSNTEAFF. In nucleotides, the CDR3 is TGCGCCAGCAGCTGGGACAGCAACACTGAAGCTTTCTTT. The chain recombines TRBV5-1 with TRBJ1-1, with TRBD1 identical over 7 bases. The CDR3 sequence is 13 residues long. Germline loops: CDR1 SGHRS, CDR2 YFSETQ. V shed 3 bases and J 2 bases; nucleotides not matched to a gene: 1. The variable domain in full, with the rest retrieved from reference TRBV5-1 and TRBJ1-1, is KAGVTQTPRYLIKTRGQQVTLSCSPISGHRSVSWYQQTPGQGLQFLFEYFSETQRNKGNFPGRFSGRQFSNSRSEMNVSTLELGDSALYLCASSWDSNTEAFFGQGTRLTVV.

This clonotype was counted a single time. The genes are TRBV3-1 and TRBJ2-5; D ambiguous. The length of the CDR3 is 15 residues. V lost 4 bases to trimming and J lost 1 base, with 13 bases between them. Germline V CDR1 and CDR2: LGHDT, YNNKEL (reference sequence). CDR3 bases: TGTGCCAGCAGCCCAGACCCTCGGCCCCAAGAGACCCAGTACTTC. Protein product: CASSPDPRPQETQYF.

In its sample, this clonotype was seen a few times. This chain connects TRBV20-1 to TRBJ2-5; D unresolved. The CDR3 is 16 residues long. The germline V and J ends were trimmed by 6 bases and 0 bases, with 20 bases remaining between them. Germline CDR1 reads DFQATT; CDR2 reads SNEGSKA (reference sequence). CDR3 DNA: TGCAGTGCCTTCCTGCCCTTGGACCCAAACCAAGAGACCCAGTACTTC. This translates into CSAFLPLDPNQETQYF.

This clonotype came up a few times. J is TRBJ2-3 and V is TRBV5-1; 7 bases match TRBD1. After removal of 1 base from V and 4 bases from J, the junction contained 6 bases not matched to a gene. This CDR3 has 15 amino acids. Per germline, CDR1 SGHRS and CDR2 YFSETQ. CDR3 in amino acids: CASSLQTGIPDTQYF. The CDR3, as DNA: TGCGCCAGCAGCTTGCAGACAGGGATACCAGATACGCAGTATTTT.

CDR3 residues: CASRLAWGGGELFF. The CDR3 DNA sequence: TGTGCCAGCAGGCTAGCTTGGGGAGGCGGGGAGCTGTTTTTT. The V gene is TRBV7-2, the J gene TRBJ2-2; the D gene is possibly TRBD2 (6 bases). The CDR3 length is 14 residues. Germline V gives CDR1 SGHTA, CDR2 FQGNSA. V dropped 6 bases and J dropped 7 bases, with 15 bases sitting between them.

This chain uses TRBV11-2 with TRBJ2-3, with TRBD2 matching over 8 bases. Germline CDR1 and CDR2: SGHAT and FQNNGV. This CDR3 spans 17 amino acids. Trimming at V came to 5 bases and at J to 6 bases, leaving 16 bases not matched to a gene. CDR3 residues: CASSIVQGGGLFDTQYF. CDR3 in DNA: TGTGCCAGCAGCATAGTCCAGGGCGGGGGGCTCTTTGATACGCAGTATTTT.